One sample yielded the 3 T cell receptor beta chains listed below, sequenced in a study of post-analysis software for immune sequencing data. Prepared TCR beta cDNA libraries contained unique molecular identifiers. TCRdb reanalysed the PCR reads using MiXCR and keeps one entry per CDR3 protein. The table lists roughly 730,000 distinct CDR3 sequences, less than 35% of them singletons. Study-level points and caveats: With TRBV5-6, TRBV5-1 and TRBV20-1 included, about five TRBV segments were more frequent in patients than in controls.

These receptors lack a known antigen. Sequenced: blood. The receptors originated from a girl aged 10 to 17 with multiple sclerosis.

The chain links TRBV10-3 to TRBJ1-5; D is unclear. The CDR3 spans 13 residues. V was pared by 4 bases and J by 3 bases, with 7 bases between. CDR1 is ENHRY and CDR2 is SYGVKD in the germline V gene. CDR3 nucleotide sequence: TGTGCCATCAGTGCAGGAGACAATCAGCCCCAGCATTTT. Amino acid sequence: CAISAGDNQPQHF.

Concerning this clonotype itself: No conserved phenylalanine or tryptophan is present at the end of the CDR3, so a read error is the likely explanation. This chain connects TRBV10-3 to TRBJ2-5; 10 bases align to TRBD1. V shed 8 bases and J 3 bases; nucleotides not matched to a gene: 0. Germline assignment: CDR1 ENHRY and CDR2 SYGVKD. The CDR3 has 12 amino acids. As DNA, the CDR3 is TGTGCCATCGGACAGGGGGAAGAGACCCAGTACTAC. It is translated as CAIGQGEETQYY.

This clonotype was seen a single time. The chain is built from TRBV3-1 and TRBJ1-2, with D perhaps TRBD1 (5 bases). This CDR3 contains 15 residues. V was trimmed by 1 base and J by 5 bases, leaving 14 bases between them. Germline loops: CDR1 LGHDT, CDR2 YNNKEL (reference sequence). This CDR3 is CASSQGQGEGYGYTF. DNA for the CDR3: TGTGCCAGCAGCCAAGGGCAGGGAGAGGGGTATGGCTACACCTTC.